The 13 T cell receptor beta chains given below trace back to one sample, sequenced in a study of blood T cell repertoires in COVID-19. Assay used: immunoSEQ multiplex PCR; TCRdb lists only in-frame clones, some missing. This repertoire shows about 340,000 clones, 75% to 90% found once; its top ten account for about 7.1%. Material: peripheral blood. The origin of the receptors is a woman aged 55-69 years with COVID-19, enrolled during active disease.

This clone appeared a single time. The J gene is TRBJ2-7, the V gene TRBV6-6; 7 positions match TRBD1. Germline V gene sequence: CDR1 MNHNY, CDR2 SVGAGI (reference sequence). The length of the CDR3 is 13 residues. The V segment lost 2 bases and the J segment 5 bases; nucleotides outside the gene matches: 3. CDR3 loop: CASSYRGLNEQYF. The CDR3 DNA reads as TGTGCCAGCAGTTACAGGGGGCTCAACGAGCAGTACTTC.

The V gene is TRBV9, the J gene TRBJ1-3; D is possibly TRBD1 (6 bases). Per germline, CDR1 SGDLS and CDR2 YYNGEE. V was pared by 4 bases and J by 0 bases, with 14 bases between. The length of the CDR3 is 16 residues. The CDR3 bases are TGTGCCAGCAGCCCAACGACAGGATTCTCTGGAAACACCATATATTTT. Translated: CASSPTTGFSGNTIYF. The whole variable domain, filled in from reference TRBV9 and TRBJ1-3, reads DSGVTQTPKHLITATGQRVTLRCSPRSGDLSVYWYQQSLDQGLQFLIQYYNGEERAKGNILERFSAQQFPDLHSELNLSSLELGDSALYFCASSPTTGFSGNTIYFGEGSWLTVV.

J is TRBJ1-2 and V is TRBV7-2; no reliable D call. Germline V gene data show CDR1 as SGHTA and CDR2 as FQGNSA. Trimming removed 5 bases from V and 4 bases from J, with 14 bases in between. The CDR3 has 14 residues. The CDR3: CASSPSTEPYGYTF. The DNA for the CDR3 is TGTGCCAGCAGCCCCTCAACAGAGCCCTATGGCTACACCTTC.

V is TRBV3-1 (or the pseudogene TRBV3-2) and J is TRBJ2-5; 12 bases map to TRBD2. J lost 2 bases, V lost 4 bases, and 5 bases had no gene match. The CDR3 contains 16 residues. Germline values: CDR1 LGHDT, CDR2 YNNKEL (reference sequence). CDR3 nucleotide sequence: TGTGCCAGCAGCCTAGAACTAGCGGGGGGACAAGAGACCCAGTACTTC. Protein: CASSLELAGGQETQYF.

This clone was seen ten or more times. This rearrangement joins TRBV7-9 to TRBJ2-2; tentative D call: TRBD2 (6 bases). The CDR3 consists of 14 residues. The V gene's germline CDR1 is SEHNR and CDR2 FQNEAQ (reference sequence). Between the trimmed V and J ends, which lost 5 bases and 6 bases, there was a span of 13 bases. In DNA form, the CDR3 reads TGTGCCAGCAGCCCGGGCAGCGGGTCCGGGGAGCTGTTTTTT. This codes for CASSPGSGSGELFF.

This clone was found once. The chain couples TRBV5-1 to TRBJ2-2, with D unclear. The CDR3 is 14 residues long. V lost 7 bases, J lost 6 bases, and 16 bases lay in between. Germline V gene sequence: CDR1 SGHRS, CDR2 YFSETQ. CDR3 sequence: CASLAESRPGELFF. For the CDR3, the DNA is TGCGCCAGCTTAGCCGAGAGTCGTCCCGGGGAGCTGTTTTTT. The entire variable domain, with the rest obtained from reference TRBV5-1 and TRBJ2-2, is as follows: KAGVTQTPRYLIKTRGQQVTLSCSPISGHRSVSWYQQTPGQGLQFLFEYFSETQRNKGNFPGRFSGRQFSNSRSEMNVSTLELGDSALYLCASLAESRPGELFFGEGSRLTVL.

The V and J genes are TRBV7-9 and TRBJ2-3; 11 bases are a match to TRBD1. The germline gives CDR1 SEHNR, CDR2 FQNEAQ (reference sequence). This CDR3 has 16 amino acids. J lost 0 bases, V lost 5 bases, and 4 bases had no gene match. The DNA of the CDR3 is TGTGCCAGCAGCCGGGACAGGGGGAGAAGCACAGATACGCAGTATTTT. This sequence encodes CASSRDRGRSTDTQYF.

In DNA form, the CDR3 reads TGTGCCAGCACCAACCTCGGGACACCCTATGGGCCAGCTTTCTTT. It encodes CASTNLGTPYGPAFF. The V gene is TRBV27, the J gene TRBJ1-1; TRBD1 is a possible D gene (6 bases). Germline values: CDR1 MNHEY, CDR2 SMNVEV (reference sequence). This CDR3 has 15 residues. Trimming shortened V by 7 bases and J by 10 bases, and 25 bases separated the two germline ends.

The V call is TRBV10-2, the J call TRBJ1-2; D perhaps matches TRBD1 (6 bases). The CDR3 covers 15 residues. V lost 0 bases to trimming and J lost 7 bases, with 15 bases between them. Per germline, CDR1 WSHSY and CDR2 SAAADI. CDR3 bases: TGCGCCAGCAGTGAGTCGACGTTGGACAGACGTGGCTACACCTTC. Its protein product is CASSESTLDRRGYTF.

The chain uses TRBV6-6 and TRBJ2-3; 7 bases match TRBD1. This CDR3 has 14 residues. Germline CDR1 MNHNY, CDR2 SVGAGI (reference sequence). J was trimmed by 3 bases and V by 2 bases; bases with no gene match: 2. CDR3 nucleotides: TGTGCCAGCAGTTACAGGGGGCCTACAGATACGCAGTATTTT. Translating it yields CASSYRGPTDTQYF.

The chain recombines TRBV11-2 with TRBJ2-1; maybe TRBD1 (6 bases). CDR1 is SGHAT, CDR2 FQNNGV, per germline. The CDR3 is 16 residues long. V lost 1 base and J lost 4, with 14 bases in between. The CDR3 region is CASSLVLGTQYNEQFF. The CDR3 region has the DNA TGTGCCAGCAGCTTAGTCCTAGGGACACAATACAATGAGCAGTTCTTC. Supplemented by reference TRBV11-2 and TRBJ2-1, the full variable domain reads EAGVAQSPRYKIIEKRQSVAFWCNPISGHATLYWYQQILGQGPKLLIQFQNNGVVDDSQLPKDRFSAERLKGVDSTLKIQPAKLEDSAVYLCASSLVLGTQYNEQFFGPGTRLTVL.

The chain couples TRBV9 to TRBJ1-6, with TRBD1 as a possible D gene (6 bases). The germline V gene encodes CDR1 SGDLS and CDR2 YYNGEE. The CDR3 length is 17 residues. Trimming stripped 4 bases from V and 0 bases from J, with 14 bases between. For the CDR3, the DNA is TGTGCCAGCAGCACCCGGACAGAAGCCTCCTATAATTCACCCCTCCACTTT. Its protein is CASSTRTEASYNSPLHF.

This chain uses TRBV3-1 (or the pseudogene TRBV3-2) with TRBJ2-5, with D possibly matching TRBD2 (5 bases). CDR3 length equals 15 residues. V was clipped by 2 bases and J by 5 bases, with 15 bases between them. In germline, CDR1 is LGHDT, CDR2 YNNKEL (reference sequence). The CDR3 protein is CASSQWTGFAETQYF. CDR3 nucleotide sequence: TGTGCCAGCAGCCAATGGACGGGGTTTGCGGAGACCCAGTACTTC.